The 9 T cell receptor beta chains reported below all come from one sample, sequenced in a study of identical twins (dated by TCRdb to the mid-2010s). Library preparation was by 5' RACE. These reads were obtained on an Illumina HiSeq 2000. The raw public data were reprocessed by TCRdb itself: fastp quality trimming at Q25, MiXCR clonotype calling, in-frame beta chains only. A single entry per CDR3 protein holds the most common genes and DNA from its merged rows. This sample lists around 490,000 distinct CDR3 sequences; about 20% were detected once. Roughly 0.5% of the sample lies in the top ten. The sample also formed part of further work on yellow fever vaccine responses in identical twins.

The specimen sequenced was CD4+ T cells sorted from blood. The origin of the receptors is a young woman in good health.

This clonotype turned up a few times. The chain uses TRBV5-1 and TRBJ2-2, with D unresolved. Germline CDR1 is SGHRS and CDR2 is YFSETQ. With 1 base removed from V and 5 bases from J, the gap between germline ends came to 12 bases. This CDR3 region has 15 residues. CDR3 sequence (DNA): TGCGCCAGCAGCTTGTACGGTCAAGGGACCGGGGAGCTGTTTTTT. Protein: CASSLYGQGTGELFF. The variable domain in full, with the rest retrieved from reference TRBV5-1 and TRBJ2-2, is KAGVTQTPRYLIKTRGQQVTLSCSPISGHRSVSWYQQTPGQGLQFLFEYFSETQRNKGNFPGRFSGRQFSNSRSEMNVSTLELGDSALYLCASSLYGQGTGELFFGEGSRLTVL.

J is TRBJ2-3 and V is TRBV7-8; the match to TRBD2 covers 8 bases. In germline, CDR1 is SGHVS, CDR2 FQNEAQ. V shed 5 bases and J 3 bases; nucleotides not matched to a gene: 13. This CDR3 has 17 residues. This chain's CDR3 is CASSPPGGGARTDTQYF. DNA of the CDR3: TGTGCCAGCAGCCCCCCCGGGGGGGGGGCGAGAACAGATACGCAGTATTTT.

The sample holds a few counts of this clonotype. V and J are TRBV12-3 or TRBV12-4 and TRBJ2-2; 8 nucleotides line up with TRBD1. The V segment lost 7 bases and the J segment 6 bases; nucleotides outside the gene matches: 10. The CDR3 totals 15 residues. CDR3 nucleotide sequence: TGTGCCAGCATTGGACAGGGAATGATCCCCGGGGAGCTGTTTTTT. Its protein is CASIGQGMIPGELFF.

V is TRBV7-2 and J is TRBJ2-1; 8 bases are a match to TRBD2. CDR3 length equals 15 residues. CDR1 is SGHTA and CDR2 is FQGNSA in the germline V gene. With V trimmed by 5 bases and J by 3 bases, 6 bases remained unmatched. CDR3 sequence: CASSQTSGYYNEQFF. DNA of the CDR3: TGTGCCAGCAGCCAAACTAGCGGATACTACAATGAGCAGTTCTTC.

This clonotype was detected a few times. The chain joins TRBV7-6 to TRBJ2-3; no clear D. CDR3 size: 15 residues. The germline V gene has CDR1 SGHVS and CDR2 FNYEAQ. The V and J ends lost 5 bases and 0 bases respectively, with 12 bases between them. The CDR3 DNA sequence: TGTGCCAGCAGCCTAGTAAAAACTAGCACAGATACGCAGTATTTT. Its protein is CASSLVKTSTDTQYF. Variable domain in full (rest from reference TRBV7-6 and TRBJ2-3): GAGVSQSPRYKVTKRGQDVALRCDPISGHVSLYWYRQALGQGPEFLTYFNYEAQQDKSGLPNDRFSAERPEGSISTLTIQRTEQRDSAMYRCASSLVKTSTDTQYFGPGTRLTVL.

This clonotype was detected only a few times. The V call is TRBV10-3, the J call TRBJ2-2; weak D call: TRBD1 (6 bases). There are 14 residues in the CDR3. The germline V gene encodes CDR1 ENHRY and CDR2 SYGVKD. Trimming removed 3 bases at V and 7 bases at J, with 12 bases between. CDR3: CAISDLGTFGELFF. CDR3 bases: TGTGCCATCAGTGACCTAGGGACATTCGGGGAGCTGTTTTTT.

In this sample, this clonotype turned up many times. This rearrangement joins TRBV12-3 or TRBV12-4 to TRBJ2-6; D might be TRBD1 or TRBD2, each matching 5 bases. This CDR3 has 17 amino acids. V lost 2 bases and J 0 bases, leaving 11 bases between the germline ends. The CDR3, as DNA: TGTGCCAGCAGTTTACGTCGAGGGGACTCTGGGGCCAACGTCCTGACTTTC. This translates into CASSLRRGDSGANVLTF.

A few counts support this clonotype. The CDR3 DNA follows: TGCAGTGCCTCGGGACAGGGTCTTGGGCAGTTCTTC. As protein: CSASGQGLGQFF. V and J are TRBV20-1 and TRBJ2-1; TRBD1 matches 9 bases. The germline V gene has CDR1 DFQATT and CDR2 SNEGSKA (reference sequence). The CDR3 runs to 12 residues. Trimming took 6 bases from V and 12 from J; bases not matched to a gene: 9.

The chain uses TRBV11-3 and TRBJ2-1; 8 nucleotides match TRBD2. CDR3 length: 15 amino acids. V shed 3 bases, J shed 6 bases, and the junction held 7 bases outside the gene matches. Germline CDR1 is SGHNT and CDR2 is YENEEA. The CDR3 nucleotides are TGTGCCAGCAGCTTTAGCGGGATAGGAGGCAATGAGCAGTTCTTC. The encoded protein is CASSFSGIGGNEQFF. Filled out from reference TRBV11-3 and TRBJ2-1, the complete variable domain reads EAGVVQSPRYKIIEKKQPVAFWCNPISGHNTLYWYLQNLGQGPELLIRYENEEAVDDSQLPKDRFSAERLKGVDSTLKIQPAELGDSAVYLCASSFSGIGGNEQFFGPGTRLTVL.